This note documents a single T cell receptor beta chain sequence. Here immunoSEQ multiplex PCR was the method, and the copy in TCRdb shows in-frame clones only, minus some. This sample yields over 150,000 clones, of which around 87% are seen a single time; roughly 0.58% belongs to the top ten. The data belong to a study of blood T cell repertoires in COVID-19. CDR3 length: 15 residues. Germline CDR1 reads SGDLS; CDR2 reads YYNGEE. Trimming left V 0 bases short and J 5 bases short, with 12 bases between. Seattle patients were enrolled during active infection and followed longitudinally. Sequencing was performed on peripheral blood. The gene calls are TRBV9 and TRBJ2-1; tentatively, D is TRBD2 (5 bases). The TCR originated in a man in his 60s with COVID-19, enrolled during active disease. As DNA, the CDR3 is TGTGCCAGCAGCGTAGTTCCTAGCAAGCACAATGAGCAGTTCTTC. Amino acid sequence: CASSVVPSKHNEQFF.